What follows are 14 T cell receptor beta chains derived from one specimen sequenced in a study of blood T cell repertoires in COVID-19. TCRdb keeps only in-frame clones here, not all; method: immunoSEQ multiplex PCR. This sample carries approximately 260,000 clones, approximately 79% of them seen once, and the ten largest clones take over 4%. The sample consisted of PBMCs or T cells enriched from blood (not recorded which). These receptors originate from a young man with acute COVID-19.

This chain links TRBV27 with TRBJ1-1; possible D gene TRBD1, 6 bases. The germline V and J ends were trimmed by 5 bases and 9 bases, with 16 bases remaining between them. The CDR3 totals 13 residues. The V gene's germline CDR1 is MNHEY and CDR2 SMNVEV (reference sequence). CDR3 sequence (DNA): TGTGCCAGCAGTACATCACAGGGAGCCCAAGCTTTCTTT. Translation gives CASSTSQGAQAFF.

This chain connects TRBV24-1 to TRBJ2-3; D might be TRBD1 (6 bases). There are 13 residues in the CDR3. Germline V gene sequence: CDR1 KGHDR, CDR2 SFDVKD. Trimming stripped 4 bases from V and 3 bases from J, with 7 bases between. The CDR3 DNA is TGTGCCACCAGTGACAGGGGTACAGATACGCAGTATTTT. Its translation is CATSDRGTDTQYF.

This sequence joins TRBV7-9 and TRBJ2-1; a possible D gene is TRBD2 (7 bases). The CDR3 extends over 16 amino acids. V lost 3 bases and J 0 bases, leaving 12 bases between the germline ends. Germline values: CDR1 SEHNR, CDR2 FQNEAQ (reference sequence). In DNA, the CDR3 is TGTGCCAGCAGCTTTTGGGGGGGGCTCTCCTACAATGAGCAGTTCTTC. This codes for CASSFWGGLSYNEQFF.

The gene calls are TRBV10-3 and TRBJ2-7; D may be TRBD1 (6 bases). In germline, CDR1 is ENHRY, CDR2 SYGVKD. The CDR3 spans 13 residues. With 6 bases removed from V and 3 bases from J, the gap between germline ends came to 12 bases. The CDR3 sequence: CAIRSDRLYEQYV. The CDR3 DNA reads TGTGCCATCAGGTCGGACAGACTCTACGAGCAGTACGTC.

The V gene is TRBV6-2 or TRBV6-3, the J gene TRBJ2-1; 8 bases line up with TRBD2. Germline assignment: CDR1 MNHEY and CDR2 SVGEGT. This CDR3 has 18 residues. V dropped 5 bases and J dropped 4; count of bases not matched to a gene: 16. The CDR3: CASSHTPGLATKYNEQFF. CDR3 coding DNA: TGTGCCAGCAGTCATACCCCAGGACTAGCAACCAAATACAATGAGCAGTTCTTC.

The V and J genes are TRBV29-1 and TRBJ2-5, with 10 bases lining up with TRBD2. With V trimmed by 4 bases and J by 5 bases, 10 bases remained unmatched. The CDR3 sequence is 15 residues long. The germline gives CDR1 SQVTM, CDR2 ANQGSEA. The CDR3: CSVVTSGMQSETQYF. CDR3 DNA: TGCAGCGTTGTTACTAGCGGGATGCAGTCGGAGACCCAGTACTTC.

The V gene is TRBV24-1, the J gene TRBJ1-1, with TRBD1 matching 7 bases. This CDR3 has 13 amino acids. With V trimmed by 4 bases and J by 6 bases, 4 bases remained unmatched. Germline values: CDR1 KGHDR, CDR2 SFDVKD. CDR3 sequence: CATSESGQSEAFF. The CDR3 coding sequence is TGTGCCACCAGTGAATCGGGACAGTCTGAAGCTTTCTTT.

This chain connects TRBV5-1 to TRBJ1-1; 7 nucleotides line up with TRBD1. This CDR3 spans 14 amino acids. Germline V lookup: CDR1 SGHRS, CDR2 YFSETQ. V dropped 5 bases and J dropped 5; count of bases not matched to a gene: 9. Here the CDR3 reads CASRSGGLRTEAFF. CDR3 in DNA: TGCGCCAGCAGATCAGGGGGTCTAAGGACTGAAGCTTTCTTT. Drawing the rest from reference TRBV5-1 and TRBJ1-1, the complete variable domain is KAGVTQTPRYLIKTRGQQVTLSCSPISGHRSVSWYQQTPGQGLQFLFEYFSETQRNKGNFPGRFSGRQFSNSRSEMNVSTLELGDSALYLCASRSGGLRTEAFFGQGTRLTVV.

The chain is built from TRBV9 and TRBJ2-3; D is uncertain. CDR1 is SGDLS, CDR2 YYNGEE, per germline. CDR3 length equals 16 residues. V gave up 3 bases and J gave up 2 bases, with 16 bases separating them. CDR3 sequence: CASSGEPSENTDTQYF. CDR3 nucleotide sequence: TGTGCCAGCAGCGGAGAGCCGTCCGAAAACACAGATACGCAGTATTTT. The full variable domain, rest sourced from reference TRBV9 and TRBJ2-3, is DSGVTQTPKHLITATGQRVTLRCSPRSGDLSVYWYQQSLDQGLQFLIQYYNGEERAKGNILERFSAQQFPDLHSELNLSSLELGDSALYFCASSGEPSENTDTQYFGPGTRLTVL.

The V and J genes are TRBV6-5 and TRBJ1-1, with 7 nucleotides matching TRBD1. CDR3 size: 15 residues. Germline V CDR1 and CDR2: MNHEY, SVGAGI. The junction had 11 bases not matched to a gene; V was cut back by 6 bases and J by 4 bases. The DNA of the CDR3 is TGTGCCAGCAGACCGACAGGGAGTCGGTTCACTGAAGCTTTCTTT. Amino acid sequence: CASRPTGSRFTEAFF.

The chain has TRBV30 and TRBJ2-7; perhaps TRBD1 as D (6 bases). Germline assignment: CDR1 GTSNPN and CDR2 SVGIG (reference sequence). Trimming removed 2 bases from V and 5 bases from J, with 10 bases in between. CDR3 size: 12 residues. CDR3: CAWSPQGNEQYV. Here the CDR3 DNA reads TGTGCCTGGAGTCCTCAGGGGAACGAGCAGTACGTC.

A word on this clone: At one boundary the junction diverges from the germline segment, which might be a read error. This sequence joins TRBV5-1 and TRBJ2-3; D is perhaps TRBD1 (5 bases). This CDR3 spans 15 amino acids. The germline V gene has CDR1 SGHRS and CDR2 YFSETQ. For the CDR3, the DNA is TGTGCCAGCAGCTTGGAAGGGGTTAGCACAGATACGCAGTATTTT. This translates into CASSLEGVSTDTQYF.

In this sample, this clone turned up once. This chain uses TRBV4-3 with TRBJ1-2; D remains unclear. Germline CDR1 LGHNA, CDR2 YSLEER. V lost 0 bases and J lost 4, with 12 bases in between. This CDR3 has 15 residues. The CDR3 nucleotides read TGCGCCAGCAGCCAAGAAGTTCGGGGAAGCTATGGCTACACCTTC. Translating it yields CASSQEVRGSYGYTF.

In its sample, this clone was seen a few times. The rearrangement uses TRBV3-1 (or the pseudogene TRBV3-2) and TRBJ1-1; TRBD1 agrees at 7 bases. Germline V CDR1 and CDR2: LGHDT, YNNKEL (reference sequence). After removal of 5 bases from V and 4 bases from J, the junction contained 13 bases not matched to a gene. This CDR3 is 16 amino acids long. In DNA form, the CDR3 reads TGTGCCAGCAGCAAAGGGGGCCGGGCAGCGGGCACTGAAGCTTTCTTT. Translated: CASSKGGRAAGTEAFF.